These 2 T cell receptor beta chains were sequenced from one sample in a study of shared clonotypes between healthy human individuals. Sequencing used immunoSEQ multiplex PCR; TCRdb keeps in-frame clones, though not all of them. The table records approximately 640,000 clones, about three quarters of them present only once. The sequenced sample was memory CD4+ T cells sorted from blood. As to subset: CD45RA-negative fraction. The receptors originated from a woman in her twenties or thirties in good health.

The chain combines TRBV11-2 with TRBJ2-2; no clear D gene. Germline assignment: CDR1 SGHAT and CDR2 FQNNGV. V lost 5 bases and J 2 bases, leaving 6 bases between the germline ends. The CDR3 contains 13 residues. The CDR3: CASSISNTGELFF. The CDR3 DNA reads TGTGCCAGCAGCATCAGCAACACCGGGGAGCTGTTTTTT.

This sequence joins TRBV5-1 and TRBJ1-2; TRBD1 might be the D (5 bases). The CDR3 contains 16 residues. Germline CDR1 SGHRS, CDR2 YFSETQ. V shed 1 base and J shed 0 bases, with 13 bases lying between them. The CDR3 nucleotides are TGCGCCAGCAGCTTGTCCGGGGCACGAGCTAACTATGGCTACACCTTC. It is translated as CASSLSGARANYGYTF.